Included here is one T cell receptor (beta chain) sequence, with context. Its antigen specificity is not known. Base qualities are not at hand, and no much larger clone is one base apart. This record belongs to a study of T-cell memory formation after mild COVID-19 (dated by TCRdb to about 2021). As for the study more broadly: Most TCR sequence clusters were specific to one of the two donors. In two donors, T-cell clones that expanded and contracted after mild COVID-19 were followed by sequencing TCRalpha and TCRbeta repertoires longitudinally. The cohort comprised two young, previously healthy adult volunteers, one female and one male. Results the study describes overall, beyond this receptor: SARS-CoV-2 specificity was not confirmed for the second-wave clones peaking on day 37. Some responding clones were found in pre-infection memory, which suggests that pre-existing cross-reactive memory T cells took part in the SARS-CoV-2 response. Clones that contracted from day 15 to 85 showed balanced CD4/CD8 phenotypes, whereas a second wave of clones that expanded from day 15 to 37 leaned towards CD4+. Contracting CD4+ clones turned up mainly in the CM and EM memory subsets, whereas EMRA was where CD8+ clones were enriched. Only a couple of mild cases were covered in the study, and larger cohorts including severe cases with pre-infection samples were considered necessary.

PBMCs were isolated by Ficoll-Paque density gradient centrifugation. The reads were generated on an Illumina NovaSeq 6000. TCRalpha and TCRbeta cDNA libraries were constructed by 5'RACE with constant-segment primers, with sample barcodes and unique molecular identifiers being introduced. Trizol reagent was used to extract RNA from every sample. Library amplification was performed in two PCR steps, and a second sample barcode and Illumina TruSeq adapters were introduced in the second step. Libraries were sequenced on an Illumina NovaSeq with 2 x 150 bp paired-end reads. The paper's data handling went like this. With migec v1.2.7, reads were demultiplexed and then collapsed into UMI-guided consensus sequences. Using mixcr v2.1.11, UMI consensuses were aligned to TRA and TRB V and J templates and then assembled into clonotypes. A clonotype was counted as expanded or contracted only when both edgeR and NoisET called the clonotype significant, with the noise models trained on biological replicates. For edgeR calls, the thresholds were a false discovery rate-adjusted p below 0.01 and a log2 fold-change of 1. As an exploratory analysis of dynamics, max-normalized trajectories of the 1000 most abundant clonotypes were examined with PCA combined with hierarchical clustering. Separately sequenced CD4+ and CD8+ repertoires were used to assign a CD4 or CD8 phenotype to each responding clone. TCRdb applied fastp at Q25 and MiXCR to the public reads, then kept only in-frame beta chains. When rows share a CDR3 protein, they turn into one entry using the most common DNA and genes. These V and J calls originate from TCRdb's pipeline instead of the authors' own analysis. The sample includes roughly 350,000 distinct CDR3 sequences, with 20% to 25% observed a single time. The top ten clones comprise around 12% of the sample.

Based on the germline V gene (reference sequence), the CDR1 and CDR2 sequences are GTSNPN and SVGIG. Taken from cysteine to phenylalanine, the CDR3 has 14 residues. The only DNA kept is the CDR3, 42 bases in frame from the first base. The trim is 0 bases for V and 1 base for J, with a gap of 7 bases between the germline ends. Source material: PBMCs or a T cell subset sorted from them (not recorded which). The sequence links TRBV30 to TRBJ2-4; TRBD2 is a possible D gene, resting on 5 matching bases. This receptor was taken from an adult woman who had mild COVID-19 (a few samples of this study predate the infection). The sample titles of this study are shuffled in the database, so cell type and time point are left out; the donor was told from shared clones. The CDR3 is CAWSVLDAKNIQYF. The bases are TGTGCCTGGAGTGTACTAGATGCCAAAAACATTCAGTACTTC.